Listed below are T cell receptor beta chains from one sample, sequenced in a study of blood T cell repertoires in COVID-19. Clones were read by immunoSEQ multiplex PCR, and TCRdb kept only the in-frame ones, dropping some. Among 150,000 to 170,000 clones listed, around 83% were seen once. The sequencing input was peripheral blood. The source is a woman aged 55-75 years with COVID-19, enrolled during active disease. CDR3s include the opening cysteine and the closing phenylalanine or tryptophan. The D gene is left open where the match is weak. Clone size is stated in some rows and not others, as once, few, many or a class when expanded.

CDR3 protein	CDR3 DNA	clone size	D gene	CDR3 length	V gene	J gene
CASSYSGGRPYNEQFF	TGTGCCAGCAGTTACTCGGGGGGTCGACCTTACAATGAGCAGTTCTTC	-	-	16	TRBV6-5	TRBJ2-1
CASSIGVPKSSYEQYF	TGTGCCAGTAGTATAGGCGTACCAAAGAGCTCCTACGAGCAGTACTTC	-	-	16	TRBV19	TRBJ2-7
CASSQENRGNYGYTF	TGTGCCAGCAGCCAAGAGAACAGGGGGAACTATGGCTACACCTTC	-	TRBD1	15	TRBV4-2	TRBJ1-2
CSVEQGVLVNTEAFF	TGCAGCGTTGAACAGGGGGTATTGGTGAACACTGAAGCTTTCTTT	-	TRBD1	15	TRBV29-1	TRBJ1-1
CATRGQGSTNEKLFF	TGTGCCACCAGGGGACAGGGGTCAACTAATGAAAAACTGTTTTTT	-	TRBD1	15	TRBV15	TRBJ1-4
CASSQGQGAYTEAFF	TGTGCCAGCAGCCAAGGACAGGGAGCGTACACTGAAGCTTTCTTT	-	TRBD1	15	TRBV3-1/TRBV3-2	TRBJ1-1
CASAWGGPNTEAFF	TGTGCCAGCGCATGGGGGGGACCGAACACTGAAGCTTTCTTT	once	-	14	TRBV19	TRBJ1-1
CASSPSTSGSSEQYF	TGTGCCAGCAGCCCCTCGACTAGCGGTAGCTCAGAGCAGTACTTC	-	TRBD2	15	TRBV7-8	TRBJ2-7
CASSNKGLAGGRNEQFF	TGTGCCAGCAGCAACAAGGGGCTAGCGGGAGGCCGGAATGAGCAGTTCTTC	-	TRBD2	17	TRBV6-2/TRBV6-3	TRBJ2-1
CASSVGGGSPSPLHF	TGTGCCAGCAGCGTAGGTGGAGGTTCCCCTTCACCCCTCCACTTT	-	-	15	TRBV9	TRBJ1-6
CASSRVAGNSYNEQFF	TGTGCCAGCAGTCGGGTAGCGGGGAACTCTTACAATGAGCAGTTCTTC	-	TRBD2	16	TRBV6-4	TRBJ2-1
CASSYGAAYEQYF	TGTGCCAGCAGTTACGGGGCAGCCTACGAGCAGTACTTC	-	-	13	TRBV6-5	TRBJ2-7
CASHRDRRTYSNQPQHF	TGTGCCAGTCATCGGGACAGGAGGACCTATAGCAATCAGCCCCAGCATTTT	-	TRBD1	17	TRBV19	TRBJ1-5
CASSPRSGGLAGERSENIQYF	TGCGCCAGCAGCCCCCGGAGCGGCGGACTAGCGGGAGAGAGGTCAGAAAACATTCAGTACTTC	-	TRBD2	21	TRBV5-1	TRBJ2-4
CATSDYGQAGYGYTF	TGTGCCACCAGTGACTACGGACAGGCGGGATATGGCTACACCTTC	-	TRBD1	15	TRBV24-1	TRBJ1-2
CASSITADSNQPQHF	TGTGCCAGTAGTATAACAGCAGATAGCAATCAGCCCCAGCATTTT	-	-	15	TRBV19	TRBJ1-5
CASSRTGTGANVLTF	TGTGCCAGCAGCCGGACAGGGACTGGGGCCAACGTCCTGACTTTC	-	TRBD1	15	TRBV5-4	TRBJ2-6
CASSFGQGARGTEAFF	TGTGCCAGCAGTTTTGGGCAGGGGGCGAGAGGCACTGAAGCTTTCTTT	-	TRBD1	16	TRBV27	TRBJ1-1
CASSYSPGSAEAFF	TGTGCCAGCAGTTACTCGCCGGGTTCTGCTGAAGCTTTCTTT	-	-	14	TRBV6-5	TRBJ1-1
CASSPGTGAFKNTEAFF	TGTGCCAGCAGCCCGGGGACAGGGGCGTTTAAGAACACTGAAGCTTTCTTT	-	TRBD1	17	TRBV5-4	TRBJ1-1
CASSWERRSRTRDYGYTF	TGTGCCAGCTCATGGGAGAGACGGTCCCGAACTAGGGACTATGGCTACACCTTC	-	-	18	TRBV18	TRBJ1-2
CASRGAGVDTEAFF	TGTGCCAGCAGGGGGGCGGGGGTCGACACTGAAGCTTTCTTT	-	-	14	TRBV27	TRBJ1-1
CALLGGSNSPLHF	TGTGCTCTCCTTGGAGGCAGTAACTCACCCCTCCACTTT	-	-	13	TRBV21-1	TRBJ1-6
CASSFVRTEAFF	TGTGCCAGCAGTTTTGTACGGACTGAAGCTTTCTTT	once	-	12	TRBV12-3/TRBV12-4	TRBJ1-1
CASARNTEAFF	TGTGCCAGCGCGCGGAACACTGAAGCTTTCTTT	-	-	11	TRBV9	TRBJ1-1
CASSLTGELFF	TGTGCCAGCAGCCTCACCGGGGAGCTGTTTTTT	-	-	11	TRBV7-3	TRBJ2-2
CASSPWAGGTYNEQFF	TGTGCCAGCAGCCCGTGGGCGGGAGGAACCTACAATGAGCAGTTCTTC	-	TRBD2	16	TRBV9	TRBJ2-1
CASSEGGGNTEAFF	TGCGCCAGCAGTGAAGGAGGAGGGAACACTGAAGCTTTCTTT	-	-	14	TRBV10-1	TRBJ1-1
CASSARDRGHGQPQHF	TGTGCCAGCAGCGCCCGGGACAGGGGACACGGCCAGCCCCAGCATTTT	-	-	16	TRBV21-1	TRBJ1-5
CASSRQGLRETQYF	TGTGCCAGCAGCAGACAGGGATTGAGAGAGACCCAGTACTTC	few	TRBD1	14	TRBV6-5	TRBJ2-5
CASSHRQGKSYGYTF	TGTGCCAGCAGTCATCGACAGGGAAAGAGCTATGGCTACACCTTC	-	TRBD1	15	TRBV6-1	TRBJ1-2
CATRFYQGENEAFF	TGTGCCACGCGCTTTTATCAGGGGGAAAATGAAGCTTTCTTT	-	TRBD1	14	TRBV10-3	TRBJ1-1
CASSASGIQETQYF	TGCGCCAGCAGCGCCTCAGGTATACAAGAGACCCAGTACTTC	-	-	14	TRBV5-1	TRBJ2-5
CASSYSGRDNEKLFF	TGTGCCAGCAGTTACTCGGGGAGGGATAATGAAAAACTGTTTTTT	-	-	15	TRBV6-5	TRBJ1-4
CASSLDAGGRTGELFF	TGCGCCAGCAGCTTGGATGCAGGGGGCAGGACCGGGGAGCTGTTTTTT	-	TRBD1	16	TRBV5-1	TRBJ2-2
CASTPGRTANYGYTF	TGTGCCAGTACCCCGGGAAGGACAGCTAACTATGGCTACACCTTC	once	-	15	TRBV19	TRBJ1-2
CASSLAGQGNSPLHF	TGTGCCAGCAGCTTAGCGGGGCAGGGGAATTCACCCCTCCACTTT	-	-	15	TRBV7-8	TRBJ1-6
CASSVGLAGILTYNEQFF	TGTGCCAGCAGCGTAGGGCTAGCGGGTATCCTTACCTACAATGAGCAGTTCTTC	-	TRBD2	18	TRBV9	TRBJ2-1